The present TCR beta chain was sequenced within a study of tumor and adjacent non-tumor tissue in lung cancer. RNA was extracted from bulk tissue without any cell sorting. This CDR3 is built from 14 residues. Germline values: CDR1 MNHEY, CDR2 SVGAGI. The germline V and J ends were trimmed by 5 bases and 5 bases, with 12 bases remaining between them. Three rounds of nested PCR, following a modified ARM-PCR protocol, produced the TCRbeta library. TCRdb re-called the multiplex PCR reads with MiXCR, one entry per CDR3 protein. Among more than 70,000 distinct CDR3 sequences listed, about 66% were seen once.

Sample: lung tumor tissue. The rearrangement uses TRBV6-5 and TRBJ2-2; D gene unclear. The clonotype was recovered from a man aged 70-80 years with non-small cell lung cancer. CDR3 nucleotide sequence: TGTGCCAGCAGTCTCGGATCGTGGACCGGGGAGCTGTTTTTT. Translated: CASSLGSWTGELFF.